This entry is about one T cell receptor beta chain. The entry originates in a study of blood T cell repertoires in COVID-19. V lost 3 bases and J 2 bases, leaving 9 bases between the germline ends. CDR1 is SGHDT and CDR2 is YYEEEE in the germline V gene. CDR3 length equals 14 residues. The protocol was immunoSEQ multiplex PCR, while the TCRdb copy is restricted to in-frame clones and leaves out a portion. The sample shows about 97,000 clones, 75% to 95% of them seen only once. The sequencing input was peripheral blood. This chain connects TRBV5-6 to TRBJ1-5; D is undetermined. This clonotype was sampled from a man between 60 and 75 years old with acute or convalescent COVID-19. CDR3 coding DNA: TGTGCCAGCAGCTCCCAGGCCGGCAATCAGCCCCAGCATTTT. It yields the protein CASSSQAGNQPQHF.